This T cell receptor beta chain was retrieved from a study of CD8 T cells in ankylosing spondylitis. Study conclusions and caveats: One TCR beta motif, made up of 7 or 8 highly homologous variants, appeared characteristic of ankylosing spondylitis blood.

CDR3 length: 8 amino acids. Per germline, CDR1 SNHLY and CDR2 FYNNEI. To note about this clonotype: Its target is unknown. A read error may account for a junction end that differs from germline.

TCRdb ran MiXCR on the 5' RACE reads and lists one entry per CDR3 protein. Counted here are fewer than 650,000 distinct CDR3 sequences, approximately 12% occurring once; the ten biggest clones make up approximately 6.3%. Sequencing was carried out using blood, either unsorted or a sorted T cell fraction (not recorded which). The receptor comes from a male donor with ankylosing spondylitis. The V gene is TRBV2, the J gene TRBJ1-2, with unresolved D. Here the CDR3 reads CASAGVLF. The CDR3 nucleotides read TGTGCCAGCGCCGGGGTCCTCTTC.